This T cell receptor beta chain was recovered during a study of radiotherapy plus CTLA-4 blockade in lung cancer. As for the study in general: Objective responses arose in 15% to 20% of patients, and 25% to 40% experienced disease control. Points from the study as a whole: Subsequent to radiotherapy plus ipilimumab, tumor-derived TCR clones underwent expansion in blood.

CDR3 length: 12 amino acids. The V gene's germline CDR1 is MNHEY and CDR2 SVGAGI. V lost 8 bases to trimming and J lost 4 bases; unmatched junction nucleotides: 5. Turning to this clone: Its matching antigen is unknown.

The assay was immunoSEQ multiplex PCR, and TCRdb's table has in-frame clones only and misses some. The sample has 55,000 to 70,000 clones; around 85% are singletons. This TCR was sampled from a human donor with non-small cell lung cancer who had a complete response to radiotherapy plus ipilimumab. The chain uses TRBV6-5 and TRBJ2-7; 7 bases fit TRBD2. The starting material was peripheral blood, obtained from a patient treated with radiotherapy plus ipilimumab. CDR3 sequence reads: CASSPSGYEQYF. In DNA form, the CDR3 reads TGTGCCAGCTCGCCTAGCGGTTACGAGCAGTACTTC.